The source of this T cell receptor beta chain is a study of blood T cell repertoires in COVID-19. CDR3 length: 12 amino acids. J gave up 12 bases and V 9 bases, and 10 bases lay outside the gene matches. Germline V gene lookup returns CDR1 WSHSY and CDR2 SAAADI. Participant ages covered roughly 18 to 89 years across about 25 US areas. Repertoires were generated with immunoSEQ multiplex PCR, while TCRdb's copy carries only in-frame clones and drops some. The sample has some 390,000 clones; 89% are singletons. This clone has a single count. The TCR was taken from a woman aged 25 to 39 who had recovered from COVID-19. Sequencing used PBMCs or T cells enriched from blood (not recorded which). The gene calls are TRBV10-2 and TRBJ2-3, with TRBD2 matching over 9 bases. The CDR3 bases are TGCGCCAGTTCGCAGCGGGGGGCCCAACAGTATTTT. Its translation is CASSQRGAQQYF.